The sequence of this TCR beta chain was determined in a study of CD8 T cells in Susac syndrome. Roughly 0.45 to 1 ug RNA was reverse transcribed with random hexamers. TCRdb itself ran the immunoSEQ multiplex PCR reads through MiXCR, one entry per CDR3 protein. The repertoire holds 110,000 or so distinct CDR3 sequences, 94% seen once, with approximately 0.1% in the top ten. CD8+ and CD4+ blood T cells underwent TCR beta sequencing. TEMRA cells were FACS-enriched, and CD8+ and CD4+ T cells were isolated negatively. V was clipped by 2 bases and J by 4 bases, with 12 bases between them. The CDR3 spans 15 residues. Germline V gives CDR1 ENHRY, CDR2 SYGVKD.

This TCR derives from a human donor in good health. Specimen: CD4+ T cells from PBMCs. This chain links TRBV10-3 with TRBJ1-5; D is unresolved. The CDR3 spells CAISEGGSANQPQHF. The CDR3, as DNA: TGTGCCATCAGTGAGGGCGGCAGCGCTAATCAGCCCCAGCATTTT.